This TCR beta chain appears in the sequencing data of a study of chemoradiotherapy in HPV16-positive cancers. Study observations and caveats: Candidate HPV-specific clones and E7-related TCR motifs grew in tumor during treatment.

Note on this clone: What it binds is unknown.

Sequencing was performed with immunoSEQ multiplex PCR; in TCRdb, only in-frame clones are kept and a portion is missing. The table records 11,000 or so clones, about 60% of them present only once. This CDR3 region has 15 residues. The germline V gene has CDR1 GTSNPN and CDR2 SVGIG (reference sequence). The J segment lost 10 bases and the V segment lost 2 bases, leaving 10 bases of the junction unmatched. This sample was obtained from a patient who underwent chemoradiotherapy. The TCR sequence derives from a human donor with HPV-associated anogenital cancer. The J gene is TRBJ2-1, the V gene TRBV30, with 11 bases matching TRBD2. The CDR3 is CAWSPFTRLAGEQFF. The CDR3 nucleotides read TGTGCCTGGAGTCCTTTTACCAGACTAGCGGGGGAGCAGTTCTTC.